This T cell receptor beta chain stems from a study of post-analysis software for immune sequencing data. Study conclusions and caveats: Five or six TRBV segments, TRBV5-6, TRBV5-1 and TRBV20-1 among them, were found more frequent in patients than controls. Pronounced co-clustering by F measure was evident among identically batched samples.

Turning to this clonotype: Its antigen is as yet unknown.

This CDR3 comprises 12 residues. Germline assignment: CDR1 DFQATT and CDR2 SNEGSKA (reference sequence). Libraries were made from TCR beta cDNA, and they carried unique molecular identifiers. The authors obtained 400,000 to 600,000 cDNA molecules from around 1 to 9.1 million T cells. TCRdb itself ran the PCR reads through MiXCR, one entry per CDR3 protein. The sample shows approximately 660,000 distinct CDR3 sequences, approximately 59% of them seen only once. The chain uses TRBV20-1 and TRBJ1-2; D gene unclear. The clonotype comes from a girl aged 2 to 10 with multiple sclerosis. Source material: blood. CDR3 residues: CSPQEANYGYTF. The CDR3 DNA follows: TGCAGCCCCCAAGAGGCTAACTATGGCTACACCTTC.